Given below is one T cell receptor beta chain in context. The data belong to a study of shared clonotypes between healthy human individuals. The table came from immunoSEQ multiplex PCR; TCRdb's copy has only in-frame clones and leaves some out. Of roughly 2,300,000 clones in the sample, 85% to 95% were seen once. Donors comprised only Caucasian adults living in Nashville, Tennessee. Trimming removed 8 bases from V and 3 bases from J, with 20 bases in between. This CDR3 region has 15 residues. The germline CDR1 and CDR2 sequences are SGHRS and YFSETQ. The V gene is TRBV5-1, the J gene TRBJ2-5, with D tentatively TRBD1 or TRBD2 (5 bases each). This clonotype originated in a man aged 18 to 35 in good health. Some clones in this sample may be carry-over from other donors' samples. Material: naive CD4+ T cells from PBMCs. The subset was: CD45RA+ positively selected. The chain's CDR3 is CASRLRNGREETQYF. The DNA for the CDR3 is TGCGCCAGTAGACTACGAAACGGCAGGGAAGAGACCCAGTACTTC.